The rows below give T cell receptor beta chains drawn from one sample of a study of response to subunit inactivated influenza vaccine. TCRdb reprocessed the RT-PCR reads via MiXCR and lists one record per CDR3 protein. This table holds 650,000 or so distinct CDR3 sequences, 14% found once. The specimen comprised PBMCs from blood, sampled 14 days before vaccination. These receptors were collected from a man between 45 and 60 years old who received an inactivated influenza vaccine. Each CDR3 is given with its conserved first and last residue. D genes are given only for firm matches. Size is omitted from some rows. Given values are once, few, many or a class for expanded clones.

cdr3_nt: TGTTCCAGCGGTGGGGCAGGAGCCGGGGAGCTGTTTTTT; cdr3_aa: CSSGGAGAGELFF; d_call: NA; clone_size: NA; v_call: TRBV7-2; j_call: TRBJ2-2
cdr3_nt: TGTGCCAGCAGCCCGCTAACAGGGGGCGATGGTGAAGCTTTCTTT; cdr3_aa: CASSPLTGGDGEAFF; d_call: TRBD1; clone_size: NA; v_call: TRBV7-8; j_call: TRBJ1-1
cdr3_nt: TGCGCCAGCAGCCCAGGAGAGGCACTCACCTACGAGCAGTACTTC; cdr3_aa: CASSPGEALTYEQYF; d_call: NA; clone_size: few; v_call: TRBV5-1; j_call: TRBJ2-7
cdr3_nt: TGTGCCAGCAGTCGGACAGGACGGTATAGCAATCAGCCCCAGCATTTT; cdr3_aa: CASSRTGRYSNQPQHF; d_call: TRBD1; clone_size: many; v_call: TRBV6-1; j_call: TRBJ1-5
cdr3_nt: TGCAGTGCTAGAGATATTAGCGGCCTATACAATGAGCAGTTCTTC; cdr3_aa: CSARDISGLYNEQFF; d_call: NA; clone_size: few; v_call: TRBV20-1; j_call: TRBJ2-1
cdr3_nt: TGTGCCAGCAGCCCCGTGGGAAGCGGGCTATCCTACAATGAGCAGTTCTTC; cdr3_aa: CASSPVGSGLSYNEQFF; d_call: NA; clone_size: few; v_call: TRBV6-2/TRBV6-3; j_call: TRBJ2-1
cdr3_nt: TGTGCCAGAAGCCGACCGGGACAGGGTTTGGCGCAAACTGAAGCTTTCTTT; cdr3_aa: CARSRPGQGLAQTEAFF; d_call: TRBD1; clone_size: NA; v_call: TRBV5-4; j_call: TRBJ1-1
cdr3_nt: TGTGCCAGCCTCCGGGGGGGGAGGGCAACCGGGGAGCTGTTTTTT; cdr3_aa: CASLRGGRATGELFF; d_call: TRBD2; clone_size: few; v_call: TRBV12-3/TRBV12-4; j_call: TRBJ2-2
cdr3_nt: TGTGCCAGCAGCTTGGACAGCCGAGCCAAAAACATTCAGTACTTC; cdr3_aa: CASSLDSRAKNIQYF; d_call: NA; clone_size: few; v_call: TRBV7-9; j_call: TRBJ2-4
cdr3_nt: TGTGCCACCAGCGCCGCACGCGGGACCCAGTACTTC; cdr3_aa: CATSAARGTQYF; d_call: NA; clone_size: many; v_call: TRBV15; j_call: TRBJ2-5
cdr3_nt: TGTGCCAGCAGTTTAGGACGGACAGGGGGGAACTATGGCTACACCTTC; cdr3_aa: CASSLGRTGGNYGYTF; d_call: TRBD1; clone_size: NA; v_call: TRBV28; j_call: TRBJ1-2
cdr3_nt: TGTGCCAGCACCCCATGGCAGAACACCGGGGAGCTGTTTTTT; cdr3_aa: CASTPWQNTGELFF; d_call: NA; clone_size: NA; v_call: TRBV7-2; j_call: TRBJ2-2
cdr3_nt: TGCGCCAGCAGCTTGGCCGGGGGAGTGGCCTACAATGAGCAGTTCTTC; cdr3_aa: CASSLAGGVAYNEQFF; d_call: NA; clone_size: many; v_call: TRBV5-1; j_call: TRBJ2-1
cdr3_nt: TGTGCCAGCAGCTTTGGTACAGGGAGTGAAGCTTTCTTT; cdr3_aa: CASSFGTGSEAFF; d_call: NA; clone_size: NA; v_call: TRBV5-6; j_call: TRBJ1-1
cdr3_nt: TGCGCCAGCAGCCAGACAGGGAGGTACACTGAAGCTTTCTTT; cdr3_aa: CASSQTGRYTEAFF; d_call: TRBD1; clone_size: many; v_call: TRBV4-3; j_call: TRBJ1-1
cdr3_nt: TGCAGTGCTAGAACCGGGACAGGGCTAGGGTATTCACCCCTCCACTTT; cdr3_aa: CSARTGTGLGYSPLHF; d_call: TRBD1; clone_size: NA; v_call: TRBV20-1; j_call: TRBJ1-6
cdr3_nt: TGTGCCACCAGCAGGGGGCCTAAAGAGACCCAGTACTTC; cdr3_aa: CATSRGPKETQYF; d_call: NA; clone_size: few; v_call: TRBV15; j_call: TRBJ2-5
cdr3_nt: TGTGCCTGGAGTGTACAATTGGGATACACTGAAGCTTTCTTT; cdr3_aa: CAWSVQLGYTEAFF; d_call: NA; clone_size: NA; v_call: TRBV30; j_call: TRBJ1-1
cdr3_nt: TGTGCCTGGAGTGGTCGGCGTCTTTCTGGAAACACCATATATTTT; cdr3_aa: CAWSGRRLSGNTIYF; d_call: NA; clone_size: few; v_call: TRBV30; j_call: TRBJ1-3
cdr3_nt: TGTGCCAGCAGCCGAGCGGGGGGGCCATGGTACAATGAGCAGTTCTTC; cdr3_aa: CASSRAGGPWYNEQFF; d_call: TRBD2; clone_size: many; v_call: TRBV6-1; j_call: TRBJ2-1
cdr3_nt: TGCGCCAGCAGCCAAACCGAAGGGAGGGGATTGGATGAGCAGTTCTTC; cdr3_aa: CASSQTEGRGLDEQFF; d_call: TRBD2; clone_size: few; v_call: TRBV4-3; j_call: TRBJ2-1
cdr3_nt: TGCAGTGCTAGAGATCGGAGCCGGGGCGAGCAGTACTTC; cdr3_aa: CSARDRSRGEQYF; d_call: NA; clone_size: NA; v_call: TRBV20-1; j_call: TRBJ2-7
cdr3_nt: TGCGCCAGCAGCCAAGGGTTGACGAGCTCTGGAAACACCATATATTTT; cdr3_aa: CASSQGLTSSGNTIYF; d_call: NA; clone_size: many; v_call: TRBV4-3; j_call: TRBJ1-3
cdr3_nt: TGCGCCAGCAGCCAAGGGGGACGGCGGGGCACAGATACGCAGTATTTT; cdr3_aa: CASSQGGRRGTDTQYF; d_call: NA; clone_size: NA; v_call: TRBV4-1; j_call: TRBJ2-3
cdr3_nt: TGTACCAGCAGCTCCCCAAAGGAAGAGACCCAGTACTTC; cdr3_aa: CTSSSPKEETQYF; d_call: NA; clone_size: NA; v_call: TRBV7-9; j_call: TRBJ2-5
cdr3_nt: TGTGCCTGGAGTGCGGTAAACGGGGGAGGTTACTACGAGCAGTACTTC; cdr3_aa: CAWSAVNGGGYYEQYF; d_call: NA; clone_size: NA; v_call: TRBV30; j_call: TRBJ2-7
cdr3_nt: TGTGCCTGGAGGAACAGGGGCGGGACTGAAGCTTTCTTT; cdr3_aa: CAWRNRGGTEAFF; d_call: TRBD1; clone_size: NA; v_call: TRBV30; j_call: TRBJ1-1
cdr3_nt: TGTGCCAGCAGCTATGCCCCTACAGGGGGAGGGGAGCAGTACTTC; cdr3_aa: CASSYAPTGGGEQYF; d_call: NA; clone_size: few; v_call: TRBV7-2; j_call: TRBJ2-7
cdr3_nt: TGTGCCAGCAGCGCCTATTCCCCCGGGGGAGATACGCAGTATTTT; cdr3_aa: CASSAYSPGGDTQYF; d_call: NA; clone_size: few; v_call: TRBV7-8; j_call: TRBJ2-3
cdr3_nt: TGCGCCAGCAGCATTGGGACAGGGGGCCTGACCGGGGAGCTGTTTTTT; cdr3_aa: CASSIGTGGLTGELFF; d_call: TRBD1; clone_size: NA; v_call: TRBV5-1; j_call: TRBJ2-2
cdr3_nt: TGTGCCAGCAGTTACGATCAGCGACGGCATTCCTACGAGCAGTACTTC; cdr3_aa: CASSYDQRRHSYEQYF; d_call: NA; clone_size: few; v_call: TRBV6-2/TRBV6-3; j_call: TRBJ2-7
cdr3_nt: TGTGCCAGCAGCCCAACCGCCGGGACTATACGGTTC; cdr3_aa: CASSPTAGTIRF; d_call: TRBD2; clone_size: few; v_call: TRBV5-6; j_call: TRBJ2-7
cdr3_nt: TGCAGTGCTAGAGGGTCGGACTACACTGAAGCTTTCTTT; cdr3_aa: CSARGSDYTEAFF; d_call: NA; clone_size: NA; v_call: TRBV20-1; j_call: TRBJ1-1
cdr3_nt: TGTGCCAGCAGTTGGGACAGGGGACATCTCTACGAGCAGTACTTC; cdr3_aa: CASSWDRGHLYEQYF; d_call: TRBD1; clone_size: few; v_call: TRBV12-3/TRBV12-4; j_call: TRBJ2-7
cdr3_nt: TGCGCCAGCAGCTTAAAAGACTTTTCCTACAATGAGCAGTTCTTC; cdr3_aa: CASSLKDFSYNEQFF; d_call: NA; clone_size: NA; v_call: TRBV5-1; j_call: TRBJ2-1
cdr3_nt: TGCGCCAGCAGCTTGGCCGGTATTGGGACAGGGGTCCAAGAGACCCAGTACTTC; cdr3_aa: CASSLAGIGTGVQETQYF; d_call: TRBD1; clone_size: NA; v_call: TRBV5-1; j_call: TRBJ2-5
cdr3_nt: TGTGCCAGCAGTAATCGACAGGGGGCAGGAGGAAGCAATCAGCCCCAGCATTTT; cdr3_aa: CASSNRQGAGGSNQPQHF; d_call: TRBD1; clone_size: few; v_call: TRBV6-5; j_call: TRBJ1-5
cdr3_nt: TGCAGTGCTGGACCCCAGGGCACTGAAGCTTTCTTT; cdr3_aa: CSAGPQGTEAFF; d_call: NA; clone_size: few; v_call: TRBV20-1; j_call: TRBJ1-1
cdr3_nt: TGTGCCAGCAGTTTTCTCCTGGGGGGTCAGAACACTGAAGCTTTCTTT; cdr3_aa: CASSFLLGGQNTEAFF; d_call: NA; clone_size: NA; v_call: TRBV27; j_call: TRBJ1-1
cdr3_nt: TGCAGTGCTAGACAGGGGGCGATTAACTCTGGGGCCAACGTCCTGACTTTC; cdr3_aa: CSARQGAINSGANVLTF; d_call: TRBD1; clone_size: NA; v_call: TRBV20-1; j_call: TRBJ2-6
cdr3_nt: TGTGCCAGCAGCTTCTGGGCAGGGCTAAAGGATACGCAGTATTTT; cdr3_aa: CASSFWAGLKDTQYF; d_call: NA; clone_size: many; v_call: TRBV7-9; j_call: TRBJ2-3
cdr3_nt: TGCAGCGTTGAACCCGGACAGCGAACTGAAGCTTTCTTT; cdr3_aa: CSVEPGQRTEAFF; d_call: NA; clone_size: NA; v_call: TRBV29-1; j_call: TRBJ1-1
cdr3_nt: TGCAGTGCTAGAGATCGTTGGAGGGAGGGCACAGATACGCAGTATTTT; cdr3_aa: CSARDRWREGTDTQYF; d_call: NA; clone_size: NA; v_call: TRBV20-1; j_call: TRBJ2-3
cdr3_nt: TGCGCCAGCAGCTTGGCTTCGACAGTCTCCTACGAGCAGTACTTC; cdr3_aa: CASSLASTVSYEQYF; d_call: NA; clone_size: few; v_call: TRBV5-1; j_call: TRBJ2-7
cdr3_nt: TGCAGTGCTAGAGATTCCGGCTCCCACCACGAGCAGTACTTC; cdr3_aa: CSARDSGSHHEQYF; d_call: NA; clone_size: few; v_call: TRBV20-1; j_call: TRBJ2-7
cdr3_nt: TGTGCCAGCAGCCATACTAGCTACAATGAGCAGTTCTTC; cdr3_aa: CASSHTSYNEQFF; d_call: NA; clone_size: few; v_call: TRBV5-5; j_call: TRBJ2-1
cdr3_nt: TGTGCCAGCAGCCCCCGCGACTGGAACAATGAGCAGTTCTTC; cdr3_aa: CASSPRDWNNEQFF; d_call: NA; clone_size: few; v_call: TRBV3-1; j_call: TRBJ2-1
cdr3_nt: TGCGCCAGCAGCTTGTCGAACAGGAACACCGGGGAGCTGTTTTTT; cdr3_aa: CASSLSNRNTGELFF; d_call: NA; clone_size: NA; v_call: TRBV5-1; j_call: TRBJ2-2
cdr3_nt: TGTGCCAGCAGCTGGGGAGGGGACACTGAAGCTTTCTTT; cdr3_aa: CASSWGGDTEAFF; d_call: NA; clone_size: many; v_call: TRBV7-9; j_call: TRBJ1-1